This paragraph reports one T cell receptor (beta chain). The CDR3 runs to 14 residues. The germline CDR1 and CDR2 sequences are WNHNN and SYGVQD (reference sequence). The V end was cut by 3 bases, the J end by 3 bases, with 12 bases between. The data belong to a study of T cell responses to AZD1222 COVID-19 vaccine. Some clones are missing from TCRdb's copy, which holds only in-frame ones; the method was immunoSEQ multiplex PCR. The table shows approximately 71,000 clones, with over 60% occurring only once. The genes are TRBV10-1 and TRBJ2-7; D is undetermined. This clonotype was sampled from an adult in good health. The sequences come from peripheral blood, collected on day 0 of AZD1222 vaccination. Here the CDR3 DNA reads TGCGCCAGCAGTGACCGCGCGACTCGCTACGAGCAGTACTTC. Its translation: CASSDRATRYEQYF.